Listed below are T cell receptor beta chains from one sample, sequenced in a study of T cell repertoires in cytomegalovirus infection. No antigen has been identified for these receptors. One entry per CDR3 protein results from TCRdb running MiXCR on the reads. The sample carries roughly 730,000 distinct CDR3 sequences, 30% to 35% recorded once. The specimen was cultured PBMCs, collected from culture after CMV antigen stimulation. These receptors all come from a human donor in good health (CMV status not recorded). Some clones in this sample may be carry-over from other donors' samples. Both conserved end residues are part of each CDR3. A D gene is named only where the DNA matches it firmly. Clone size is given for some rows only: seen once, a few or many times, or a class if the clone is expanded.

TRBJ1-6,many,TRBV7-2,TRBD1,CASSPQGSPLHF,TGTGCCAGCAGCCCACAGGGGTCACCCCTCCACTTT
TRBJ1-4,-,TRBV2,-,CASSRGGKLFF,TGTGCCAGCAGTAGGGGTGGAAAACTGTTTTTT
TRBJ2-1,-,TRBV10-1,TRBD2,CASSDNGGRAIDEQFF,TGCGCCAGCAGTGATAACGGCGGGAGGGCCATAGATGAGCAGTTCTTC
TRBJ2-1,-,TRBV20-1,-,CSARPGPPISEQFF,TGCAGTGCTAGACCGGGCCCGCCAATCAGTGAGCAGTTCTTC
TRBJ1-5,many,TRBV12-3/TRBV12-4,-,CASSDIWGSGQPQHF,TGTGCCAGCAGTGATATATGGGGTTCTGGACAGCCCCAGCATTTT
TRBJ2-3,many,TRBV7-2,TRBD2,CASSLTSVTDTQYF,TGTGCCAGCAGCTTGACTAGCGTCACAGATACGCAGTATTTT
TRBJ2-7,few,TRBV7-9,TRBD1,CASRYGQGTDEQYF,TGTGCCAGCAGATACGGACAGGGGACGGACGAGCAGTACTTC
TRBJ1-2,-,TRBV19,TRBD1,CASSTVSTGTAESTGYTF,TGTGCCAGTAGTACCGTCTCGACCGGGACAGCAGAATCTACTGGCTACACCTTC
TRBJ2-7,-,TRBV6-2/TRBV6-3,-,CASSYRQGHEQYF,TGTGCCAGCAGTTACCGCCAGGGTCACGAGCAGTATTTC
TRBJ1-1,few,TRBV20-1,TRBD1,CSARVLGQGTTEAFF,TGCAGTGCTAGAGTTCTGGGACAGGGTACCACTGAAGCTTTCTTT
TRBJ2-1,-,TRBV10-3,TRBD2,CAISEELAGDNYNEQFF,TGTGCCATCAGTGAGGAGCTAGCGGGAGATAACTACAATGAGCAGTTCTTC
TRBJ1-1,-,TRBV12-3/TRBV12-4,-,CASSLRQRDTEAFF,TGTGCCAGCAGTTTGCGGCAGCGCGACACTGAAGCTTTCTTT
TRBJ2-7,few,TRBV5-1,-,CASSSLSGTEEQYF,TGCGCCAGCAGCTCTCTAAGCGGGACAGAAGAGCAGTACTTC
TRBJ2-5,few,TRBV6-1,-,CASSATVFQETQYF,TGTGCCAGCAGCGCTACAGTTTTTCAAGAGACCCAGTACTTC
TRBJ1-4,few,TRBV6-5,-,CASSPRLREKLFF,TGTGCCAGCAGTCCCCGCCTTCGGGAAAAACTGTTTTTT
TRBJ2-3,few,TRBV12-3/TRBV12-4,-,CASSKQTGVTDTQYF,TGTGCCAGCAGTAAACAGACAGGCGTCACAGATACGCAGTATTTT
TRBJ1-4,-,TRBV7-9,-,CASITSAGATNEKLFF,TGTGCCAGCATCACTTCGGCGGGGGCAACTAATGAAAAACTGTTTTTT
TRBJ1-2,many,TRBV7-2,-,CASSEEAGDGYTF,TGTGCCAGCAGCGAAGAGGCAGGGGACGGCTACACCTTC
TRBJ1-6,-,TRBV7-6,TRBD1,CASSSRTGRSYNSPLHF,TGTGCCAGCAGCTCCAGGACAGGGCGGTCCTATAATTCACCCCTCCACTTT
TRBJ1-5,few,TRBV6-2/TRBV6-3,-,CASSLRIGRGIRFPQHF,TGTGCCAGCAGCCTTCGGATTGGCAGGGGAATCCGATTCCCCCAGCATTTT
TRBJ2-7,-,TRBV5-6,-,CASSLGHGSSYEQYF,TGTGCCAGCAGCTTGGGGCACGGATCCTCCTACGAGCAGTACTTC
TRBJ1-2,few,TRBV2,-,CASSPGGSIFYGYTF,TGTGCCAGCAGTCCAGGCGGCAGTATCTTCTATGGCTACACCTTC
TRBJ1-2,-,TRBV4-3,-,CASSQDVGGDGYTF,TGCGCCAGCAGCCAAGATGTGGGGGGGGATGGCTACACCTTC
TRBJ2-7,-,TRBV27,-,CASSSGTQAKYF,TGTGCCAGCAGTTCCGGGACCCAAGCTAAGTACTTC
TRBJ2-5,-,TRBV30,TRBD2,CAWSGSGYQETQYF,TGTGCCTGGAGCGGTAGCGGGTACCAAGAGACCCAGTACTTC
TRBJ2-7,few,TRBV20-1,-,CSAKGWGSRTGSYEQYF,TGCAGTGCCAAGGGGTGGGGGTCGAGGACTGGGTCCTACGAGCAGTACTTC
TRBJ2-1,few,TRBV11-2,-,CASSLDTYYNEQFF,TGTGCCAGCAGCTTAGATACCTATTACAATGAGCAGTTCTTC
TRBJ1-5,few,TRBV4-1,-,CASSRGFGNQPQHF,TGCGCCAGCAGCAGAGGGTTCGGCAATCAGCCCCAGCATTTT
TRBJ2-6,-,TRBV6-1,-,CASSDRVTGANVLTF,TGTGCCAGCAGTGACAGGGTAACTGGGGCCAACGTCCTGACTTTC
TRBJ2-7,-,TRBV6-6,-,CASSYGLGAYEQYF,TGTGCCAGCAGTTACGGGCTGGGGGCCTACGAGCAGTACTTC
TRBJ1-2,-,TRBV12-5,-,CASGLATRIYGYTF,TGTGCTAGTGGTTTGGCCACAAGGATCTATGGCTACACCTTC
TRBJ2-1,once,TRBV20-1,-,CSASWGRMANEQFF,TGCAGTGCTAGTTGGGGGAGAATGGCCAATGAGCAGTTCTTC
TRBJ2-7,-,TRBV7-2,TRBD2,CASSSRAGGFYEQYF,TGTGCCAGCAGCTCTCGAGCGGGAGGATTCTACGAGCAGTACTTC
TRBJ2-1,-,TRBV7-2,-,CASSWSWDNEQFF,TGTGCCAGCAGCTGGAGCTGGGACAATGAGCAGTTCTTC
TRBJ2-1,-,TRBV3-1,TRBD2,CASSHTSGGSGRRGEQFF,TGTGCCAGCAGCCATACTTCCGGTGGTAGCGGGAGGAGGGGGGAGCAGTTCTTC
TRBJ2-1,few,TRBV4-1,-,CASSQVLNGQQFF,TGCGCCAGCAGCCAAGTTTTGAACGGGCAGCAGTTCTTC
TRBJ1-5,-,TRBV7-2,-,CASSGSLGEFQPQHF,TGTGCCAGCAGCGGGAGCCTCGGGGAATTTCAGCCCCAGCATTTT
TRBJ2-2,-,TRBV7-8,-,CASRIRSVTTGELFF,TGTGCCAGCAGAATAAGGAGTGTGACGACCGGGGAGCTGTTTTTT
TRBJ2-3,-,TRBV12-3/TRBV12-4,-,CASSFVGGLDTQYF,TGTGCCAGCAGTTTTGTGGGGGGCCTGGATACGCAGTATTTT
TRBJ1-5,-,TRBV6-2/TRBV6-3,TRBD1,CASSRGTGRNQPQHF,TGTGCCAGCAGCAGAGGGACAGGCAGGAATCAGCCCCAGCATTTT
TRBJ1-2,few,TRBV7-9,-,CASSLSVPEGYTF,TGTGCCAGCAGCCTTAGCGTTCCTGAGGGCTACACCTTC
TRBJ2-3,few,TRBV5-1,-,CASSQDAGAGTDTQYF,TGCGCCAGCAGCCAGGACGCGGGGGCCGGCACAGATACGCAGTATTTT
TRBJ2-3,-,TRBV3-1,-,CASSLGVAAVVDTQYF,TGTGCCAGCAGCCTAGGGGTAGCGGCGGTTGTAGATACGCAGTATTTT
TRBJ1-3,few,TRBV12-3/TRBV12-4,-,CASSYRISPVDGNTIYF,TGTGCCAGCAGTTACAGGATCTCTCCTGTTGATGGAAACACCATATATTTT
TRBJ2-3,-,TRBV12-3/TRBV12-4,TRBD2,CASSSPPSGALDTQYF,TGTGCCAGCAGTTCACCCCCTAGCGGGGCTTTAGATACGCAGTATTTT
TRBJ1-1,-,TRBV6-2/TRBV6-3,TRBD1,CASRRDSENTEAFF,TGTGCCAGCAGGAGGGACAGCGAGAACACTGAAGCTTTCTTT
TRBJ2-2,few,TRBV7-2,-,CASSLEAGNTGELFF,TGTGCCAGCAGCTTAGAAGCGGGGAACACCGGGGAGCTGTTTTTT
TRBJ2-5,few,TRBV5-5,-,CASSPDSPRETQYF,TGTGCCAGCAGTCCTGACAGCCCGAGGGAGACCCAGTACTTC
TRBJ1-1,many,TRBV7-2,TRBD1,CASSSSPRWTGTEAFF,TGTGCCAGCAGCTCCTCCCCCAGGTGGACAGGCACTGAAGCTTTCTTT
TRBJ2-7,-,TRBV12-3/TRBV12-4,TRBD2,CASSHASGRANEQYF,TGTGCCAGCAGTCACGCTAGCGGGAGGGCCAACGAGCAGTACTTC
TRBJ1-1,few,TRBV20-1,TRBD1,CSAKTGGLNTEAFF,TGCAGTGCCAAAACAGGGGGATTGAACACTGAAGCTTTCTTT
TRBJ2-3,-,TRBV5-1,TRBD1,CASSPQGDTDTQYF,TGCGCCAGCAGCCCCCAGGGGGACACAGATACGCAGTATTTT